The TCR beta chain described here comes from a study of STAT5B mutations in CD4+ large granular lymphocyte leukemia. Study conclusions and caveats: Patient CD4-sorted repertoires stayed more clonal than healthy ones after leukemic-clone removal. Approximately 25% of private leukemic clonotypes occurred rarely in other patients' non-leukemic repertoires.

The assay was run at survey level. Libraries were prepared by immunoSEQ multiplex PCR; TCRdb keeps only in-frame clonotypes and omits some of them. The top ten clones hold around 2.6% of a sample with tens of thousands of clones, around 85% of them seen once. A remark on this clone: Its antigen is as yet unknown.

The V gene's germline CDR1 is SGHDT and CDR2 YYEEEE. Losses at the gene ends were 0 bases for V and 6 bases for J; bases not matched to a gene: 5. The CDR3 covers 14 residues. The chain is built from TRBV5-6 and TRBJ1-1; 7 positions match TRBD1. The sample comprised CD4+ T cells from blood buffy coats. The clonotype comes from a human donor in good health. The CDR3 here is CASSLVPGGAEAFF. In nucleotides, the CDR3 is TGTGCCAGCAGCTTGGTTCCAGGGGGGGCTGAAGCTTTCTTT.